The sample holds a few counts of the clone carrying this TCR beta chain. This record belongs to a study of TIL therapy for anti-PD-1-resistant metastatic lung cancer. Study-level information: Median tumor PD-L1 proportion score was under 7.5%. A handful of tumors were EGFR-mutant and two were ALK-rearranged. By whole-exome sequencing, median non-synonymous tumor mutation burden was less than 1.6 mutations per megabase.

The libraries were made with immunoSEQ v3. Using immunoSEQ multiplex PCR, the repertoire was profiled, and TCRdb retains in-frame clones only, with some absent. The repertoire holds approximately 57,000 clones, with more than 80% as singletons. Time point noted: pre-treatment sample, taken before nivolumab and TIL therapy. Patients were adults with stage 4 NSCLC. Germline lookup yields CDR1 MGHRA and CDR2 YSYEKL. Between the trimmed V and J ends, which lost 0 bases and 7 bases, there was a span of 18 bases. The CDR3 is 17 amino acids. The specimen comprised blood, sampled at baseline. This TCR was recovered from a person aged 25 to 79 with non-small cell lung cancer. The chain uses TRBV4-1 and TRBJ2-2; maybe TRBD2 (5 bases). The CDR3 DNA follows: TGCGCCAGCAGCCAAGATTACTGGCGGGCCTCCTACGGGGAGCTGTTTTTT. It yields the protein CASSQDYWRASYGELFF.